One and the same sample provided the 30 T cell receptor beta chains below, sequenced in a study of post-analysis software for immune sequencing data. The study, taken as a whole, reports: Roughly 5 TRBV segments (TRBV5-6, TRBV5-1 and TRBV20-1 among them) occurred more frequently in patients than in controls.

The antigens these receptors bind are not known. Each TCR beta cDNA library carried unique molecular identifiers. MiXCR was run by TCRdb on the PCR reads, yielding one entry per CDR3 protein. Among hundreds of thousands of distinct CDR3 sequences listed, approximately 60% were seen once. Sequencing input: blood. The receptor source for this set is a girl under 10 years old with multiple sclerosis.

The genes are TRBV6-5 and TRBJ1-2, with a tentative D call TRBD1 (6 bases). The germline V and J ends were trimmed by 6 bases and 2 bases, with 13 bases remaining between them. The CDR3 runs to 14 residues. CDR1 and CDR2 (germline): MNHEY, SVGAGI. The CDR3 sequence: CASRPIGQNYGYTF. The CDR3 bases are TGTGCCAGCAGGCCTATAGGACAGAACTATGGCTACACCTTC.

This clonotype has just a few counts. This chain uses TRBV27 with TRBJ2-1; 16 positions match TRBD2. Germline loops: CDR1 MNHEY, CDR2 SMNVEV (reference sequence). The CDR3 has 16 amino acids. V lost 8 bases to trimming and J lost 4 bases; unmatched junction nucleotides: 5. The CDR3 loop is CASGTSGRAPYNEQFF. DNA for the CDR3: TGTGCCAGCGGGACTAGCGGGAGGGCCCCTTACAATGAGCAGTTCTTC.

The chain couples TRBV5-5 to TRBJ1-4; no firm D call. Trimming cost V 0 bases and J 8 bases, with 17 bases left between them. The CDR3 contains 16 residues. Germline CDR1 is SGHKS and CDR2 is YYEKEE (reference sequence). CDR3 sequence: CASSLEGGRTGEKLFF. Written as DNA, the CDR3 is TGTGCCAGCAGCTTGGAGGGAGGGAGGACCGGCGAAAAACTGTTTTTT.

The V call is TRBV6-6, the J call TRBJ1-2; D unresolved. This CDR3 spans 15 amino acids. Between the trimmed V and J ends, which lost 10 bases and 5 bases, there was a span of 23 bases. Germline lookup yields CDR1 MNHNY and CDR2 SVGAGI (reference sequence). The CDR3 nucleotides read TGTGCCACCCTGCCAAGCGTCCAGGCCGGTTATGGCTACACCTTC. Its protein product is CATLPSVQAGYGYTF.

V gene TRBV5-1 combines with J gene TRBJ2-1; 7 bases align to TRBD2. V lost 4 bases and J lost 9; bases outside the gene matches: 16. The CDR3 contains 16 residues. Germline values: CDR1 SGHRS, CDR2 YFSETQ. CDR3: CASSPMLGAGAGEQFF. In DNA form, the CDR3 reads TGCGCCAGCAGCCCAATGCTCGGCGCGGGAGCGGGTGAGCAGTTCTTC.

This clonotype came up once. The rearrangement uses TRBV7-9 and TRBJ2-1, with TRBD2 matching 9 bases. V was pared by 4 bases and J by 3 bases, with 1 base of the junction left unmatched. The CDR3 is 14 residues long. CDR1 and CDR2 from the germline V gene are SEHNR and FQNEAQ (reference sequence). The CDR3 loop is CASSCSGGYNEQFF. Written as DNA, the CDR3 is TGTGCCAGCAGCTGTAGCGGGGGCTACAATGAGCAGTTCTTC.

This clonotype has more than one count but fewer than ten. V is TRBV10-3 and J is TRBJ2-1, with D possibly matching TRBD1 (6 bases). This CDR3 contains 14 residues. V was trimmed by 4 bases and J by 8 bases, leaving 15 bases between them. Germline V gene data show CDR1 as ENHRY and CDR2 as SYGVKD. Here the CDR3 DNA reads TGTGCCATCAGTGCTGGACAGTTGATCGATGAGCAGTTCTTC. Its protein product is CAISAGQLIDEQFF.

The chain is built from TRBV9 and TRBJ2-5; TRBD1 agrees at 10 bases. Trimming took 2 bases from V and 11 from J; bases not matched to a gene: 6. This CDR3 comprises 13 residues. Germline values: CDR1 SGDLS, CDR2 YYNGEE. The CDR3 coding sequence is TGTGCCAGCAGCGTGGGACAGGGGAGGGAGCAGTACTTC. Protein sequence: CASSVGQGREQYF.

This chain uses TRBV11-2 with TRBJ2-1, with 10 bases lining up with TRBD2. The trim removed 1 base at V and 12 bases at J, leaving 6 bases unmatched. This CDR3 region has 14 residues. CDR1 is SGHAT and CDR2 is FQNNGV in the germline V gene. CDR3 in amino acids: CASSLGLAGEWQFF. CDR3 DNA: TGTGCCAGCAGCTTAGGGCTAGCGGGAGAATGGCAGTTCTTC.

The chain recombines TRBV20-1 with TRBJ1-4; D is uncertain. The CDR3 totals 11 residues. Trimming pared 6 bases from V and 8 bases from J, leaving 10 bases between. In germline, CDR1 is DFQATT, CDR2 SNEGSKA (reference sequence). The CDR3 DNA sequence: TGCAGTGCCCCCTTAGGCGAAAAACTGTTTTTT. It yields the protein CSAPLGEKLFF.

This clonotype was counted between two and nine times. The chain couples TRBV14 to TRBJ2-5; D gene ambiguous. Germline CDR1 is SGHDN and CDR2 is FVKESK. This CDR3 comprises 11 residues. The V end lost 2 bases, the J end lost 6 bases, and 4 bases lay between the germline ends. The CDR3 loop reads CASSQMQTQYF. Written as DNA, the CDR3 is TGTGCCAGCAGCCAAATGCAGACCCAGTACTTC. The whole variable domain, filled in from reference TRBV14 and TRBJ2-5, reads EAGVTQFPSHSVIEKGQTVTLRCDPISGHDNLYWYRRVMGKEIKFLLHFVKESKQDESGMPNNRFLAERTGGTYSTLKVQPAELEDSGVYFCASSQMQTQYFGPGTRLLVL.

Written as DNA, the CDR3 is TGCGCCAGCAGCCAGCCCGGGACAGGGATCAACGAGCAGTACTTC. Its protein is CASSQPGTGINEQYF. The chain is built from TRBV4-1 and TRBJ2-7, with TRBD1 matching 9 bases. The CDR3 has 15 amino acids. V was clipped by 3 bases and J by 5 bases; unmatched bases: 8. Germline CDR1 reads MGHRA; CDR2 reads YSYEKL.

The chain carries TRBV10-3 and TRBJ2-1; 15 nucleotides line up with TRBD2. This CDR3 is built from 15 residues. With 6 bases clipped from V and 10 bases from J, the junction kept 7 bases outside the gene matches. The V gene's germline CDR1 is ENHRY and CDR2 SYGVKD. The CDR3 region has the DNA TGTGCCATCAGGCCGGGACTAGCGGGAGGCTACGAGCAGTTCTTC. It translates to CAIRPGLAGGYEQFF.

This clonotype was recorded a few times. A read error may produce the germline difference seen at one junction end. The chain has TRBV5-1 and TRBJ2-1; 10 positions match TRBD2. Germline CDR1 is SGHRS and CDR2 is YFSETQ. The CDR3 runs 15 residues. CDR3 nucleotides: TGTGCCAGCAGTTTAGCTCTAGCGGGGGCCAATGAGCAGTTCTTC. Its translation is CASSLALAGANEQFF.

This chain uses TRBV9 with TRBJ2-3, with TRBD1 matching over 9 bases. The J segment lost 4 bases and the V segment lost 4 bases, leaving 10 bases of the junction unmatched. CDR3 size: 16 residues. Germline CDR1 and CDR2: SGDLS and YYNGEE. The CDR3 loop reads CASSTRDRDYSDTQYF. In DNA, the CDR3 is TGTGCCAGCAGCACTCGGGACAGGGATTATTCAGATACGCAGTATTTT. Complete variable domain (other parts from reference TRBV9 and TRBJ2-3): DSGVTQTPKHLITATGQRVTLRCSPRSGDLSVYWYQQSLDQGLQFLIQYYNGEERAKGNILERFSAQQFPDLHSELNLSSLELGDSALYFCASSTRDRDYSDTQYFGPGTRLTVL.

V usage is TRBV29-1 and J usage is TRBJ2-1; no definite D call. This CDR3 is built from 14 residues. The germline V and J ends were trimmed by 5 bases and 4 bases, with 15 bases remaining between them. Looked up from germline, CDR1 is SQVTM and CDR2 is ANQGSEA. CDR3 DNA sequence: TGCAGCGTTAGAGTGGGGTTCGCGTACAATGAGCAGTTCTTC. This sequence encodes CSVRVGFAYNEQFF.

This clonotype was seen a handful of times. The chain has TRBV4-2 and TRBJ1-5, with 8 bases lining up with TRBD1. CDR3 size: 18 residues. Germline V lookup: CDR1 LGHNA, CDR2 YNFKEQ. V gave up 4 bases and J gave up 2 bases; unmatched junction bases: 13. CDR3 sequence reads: CASSPSGGSGPGNQPQHF. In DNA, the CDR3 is TGTGCCAGCAGCCCGTCAGGGGGCAGTGGGCCGGGCAATCAGCCCCAGCATTTT.

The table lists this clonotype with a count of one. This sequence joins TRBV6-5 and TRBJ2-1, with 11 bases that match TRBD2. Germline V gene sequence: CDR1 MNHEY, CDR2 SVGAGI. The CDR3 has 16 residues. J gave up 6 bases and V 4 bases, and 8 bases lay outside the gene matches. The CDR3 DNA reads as TGTGCCAGCAGTTCTGAACTAGCGGGGGCCCTCAATGAGCAGTTCTTC. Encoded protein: CASSSELAGALNEQFF.

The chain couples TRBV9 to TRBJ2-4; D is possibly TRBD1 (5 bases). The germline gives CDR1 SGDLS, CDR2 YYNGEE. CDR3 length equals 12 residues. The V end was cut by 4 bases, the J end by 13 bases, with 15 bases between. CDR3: CASSPWQGEQYF. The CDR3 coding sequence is TGTGCCAGCAGCCCCTGGCAGGGTGAGCAGTACTTC.

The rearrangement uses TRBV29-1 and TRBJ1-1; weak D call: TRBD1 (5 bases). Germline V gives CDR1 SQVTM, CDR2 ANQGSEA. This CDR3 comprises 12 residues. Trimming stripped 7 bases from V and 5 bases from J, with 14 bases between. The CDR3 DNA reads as TGCAGCGCCGTACAGGTGGGGACTGAAGCTTTCTTT. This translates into CSAVQVGTEAFF.

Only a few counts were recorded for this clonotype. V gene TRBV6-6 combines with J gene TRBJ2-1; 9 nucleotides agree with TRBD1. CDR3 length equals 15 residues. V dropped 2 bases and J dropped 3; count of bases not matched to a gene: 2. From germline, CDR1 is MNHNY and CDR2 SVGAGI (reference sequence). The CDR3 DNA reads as TGTGCCAGCAGTTACGTGGGACAGGGCTACAATGAGCAGTTCTTC. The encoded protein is CASSYVGQGYNEQFF.

CDR3 nucleotides: TGTGCCAGCAGTTTTGGTGTGGGTAGGGAAGGCAATCAGCCCCAGCATTTT. It translates to CASSFGVGREGNQPQHF. J is TRBJ1-5 and V is TRBV12-3 or TRBV12-4; no clear D gene. Trimming removed 3 bases from V and 2 bases from J, with 17 bases in between. The CDR3 spans 17 residues.

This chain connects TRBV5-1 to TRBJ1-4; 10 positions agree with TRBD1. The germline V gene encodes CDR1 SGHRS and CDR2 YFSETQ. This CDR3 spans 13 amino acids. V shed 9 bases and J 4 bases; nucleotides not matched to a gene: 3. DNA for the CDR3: TGCGCCACCGGGACAGGGGATAATGAAAAACTGTTTTTT. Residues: CATGTGDNEKLFF.

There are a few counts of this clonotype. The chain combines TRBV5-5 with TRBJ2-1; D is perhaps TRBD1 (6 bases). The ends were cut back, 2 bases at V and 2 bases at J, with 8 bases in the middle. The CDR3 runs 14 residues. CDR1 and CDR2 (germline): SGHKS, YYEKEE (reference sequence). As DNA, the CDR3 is TGTGCCAGCAGCTTACAGGGCCCCTACAATGAGCAGTTCTTC. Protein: CASSLQGPYNEQFF.

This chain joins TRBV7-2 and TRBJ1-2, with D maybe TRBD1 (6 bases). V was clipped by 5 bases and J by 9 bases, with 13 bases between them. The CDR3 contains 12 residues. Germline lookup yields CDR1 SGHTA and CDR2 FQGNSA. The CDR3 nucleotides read TGTGCCAGCAGCCCGGACAGCACTAGCTACACCTTC. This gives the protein CASSPDSTSYTF.

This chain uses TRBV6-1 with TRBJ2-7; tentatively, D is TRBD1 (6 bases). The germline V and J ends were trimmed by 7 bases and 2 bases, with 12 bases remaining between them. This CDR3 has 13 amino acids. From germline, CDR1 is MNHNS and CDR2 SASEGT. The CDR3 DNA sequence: TGTGCCAGCATTACAGGGATCCCCTACGAGCAGTACTTC. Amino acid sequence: CASITGIPYEQYF.

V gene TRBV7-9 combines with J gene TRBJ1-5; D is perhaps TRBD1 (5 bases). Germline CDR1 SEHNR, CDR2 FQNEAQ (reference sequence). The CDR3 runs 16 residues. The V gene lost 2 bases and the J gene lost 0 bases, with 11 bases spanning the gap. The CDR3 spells CASSLTRGYSNQPQHF. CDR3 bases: TGTGCCAGCAGCTTAACGAGGGGTTATAGCAATCAGCCCCAGCATTTT.

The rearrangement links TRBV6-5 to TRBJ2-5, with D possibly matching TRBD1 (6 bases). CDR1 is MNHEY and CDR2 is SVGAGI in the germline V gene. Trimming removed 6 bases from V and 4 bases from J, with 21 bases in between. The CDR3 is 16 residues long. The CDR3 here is CASSLLISGVGETQYF. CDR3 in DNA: TGTGCCAGCAGCTTACTGATCTCAGGGGTTGGAGAGACCCAGTACTTC.

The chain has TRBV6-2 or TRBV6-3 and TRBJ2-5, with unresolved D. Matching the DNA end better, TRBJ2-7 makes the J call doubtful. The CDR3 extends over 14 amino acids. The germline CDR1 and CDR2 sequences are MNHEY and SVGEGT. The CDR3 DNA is TGTGCCAGCAGGCCCTCGGCGCCCATCGACGAGCAGTACTTC. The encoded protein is CASRPSAPIDEQYF.

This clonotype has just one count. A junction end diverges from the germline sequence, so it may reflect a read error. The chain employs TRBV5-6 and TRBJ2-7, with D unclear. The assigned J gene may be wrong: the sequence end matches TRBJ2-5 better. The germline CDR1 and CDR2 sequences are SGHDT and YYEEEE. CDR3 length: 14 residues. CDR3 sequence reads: CAGSPGPNRETQYF. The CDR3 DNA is TGTGCCGGCAGCCCCGGACCGAATCGGGAGACCCAGTACTTC.